The rows below give T cell receptor beta chains drawn from one sample of a study of post-analysis software for immune sequencing data. TCRdb re-called the PCR reads with MiXCR, one entry per CDR3 protein. The sample has fewer than 550,000 distinct CDR3 sequences; approximately 31% are singletons. Sequences were obtained from blood. The source is a girl aged 2-17 years with multiple sclerosis. Each CDR3 is given with its conserved first and last residue. The D gene is left open where the match is weak. Rows give clone size only sometimes, using once, few, many, or a class for an expanded clone.

v_gene,abundance,d_gene,j_gene,len,CDR3nt,CDR3aa
TRBV5-6,.,TRBD1,TRBJ2-4,12,TGTGCCAGCAGCCGAAGGGACAGGTCTTCGTACTTC,CASSRRDRSSYF
TRBV20-1,once,TRBD2,TRBJ2-5,18,TGCAGTGCTAGTATGAAGGGACTAGCGGGGAAGTACCAAGAGACCCAGTACTTC,CSASMKGLAGKYQETQYF
TRBV4-2,few,.,TRBJ2-5,16,TGTGCCAGCAGCCAAGCGACTTCCGCTGGAGGGGAGACCCAGTACTTC,CASSQATSAGGETQYF
TRBV7-3,few,TRBD2,TRBJ2-5,14,TGTGCCAGCAGCTTCCGAGCGGGGGAGGAGACCCAGTACTTC,CASSFRAGEETQYF
TRBV6-7,few,.,TRBJ2-7,14,TGTGCCATCTTCAGGCCTTCCTTCGGTTACGAGCAGTACTTC,CAIFRPSFGYEQYF
TRBV20-1,.,TRBD1,TRBJ1-1,16,TGCAGTGCTAGAGGTGGGGACAGGGCCACCAGTACTGAAGCTTTCTTT,CSARGGDRATSTEAFF
TRBV5-1,.,TRBD1,TRBJ1-2,15,TGCGCCAGCAGCGCCAAGGGGGCGACAGGGCTTGGCTACACCTTC,CASSAKGATGLGYTF
TRBV24-1,many,.,TRBJ1-2,15,TGTGCCACCAGTGATTCCAACCAGCTGTCTACTGGCTACACCTTC,CATSDSNQLSTGYTF
TRBV5-1,.,TRBD2,TRBJ2-7,16,TGCGCCAGCAGCTTGGCCCCAAGCGGGGGTTACTACGAGCAGTACTTC,CASSLAPSGGYYEQYF
TRBV3-1,.,.,TRBJ2-7,13,TGTGCCAGCGCGACCGGAGAACCCTACGAGCAGTACTTC,CASATGEPYEQYF
TRBV20-1,.,TRBD1,TRBJ1-5,17,TGCAGTGCTCTCCGACAGGGAGGAAGAAGGAGCAATCAGCCCCAGCATTTT,CSALRQGGRRSNQPQHF
TRBV7-9,.,.,TRBJ1-1,12,TGTGCCAGCAGCTTAGGGGGGAGCCAAGCTTTCTTT,CASSLGGSQAFF
TRBV5-1,once,.,TRBJ1-1,15,TGCGCCAGCAGCCAGAAAACAGTGTCTAACACTGAAGCTTTCTTT,CASSQKTVSNTEAFF
TRBV12-3/TRBV12-4,few,.,TRBJ2-3,13,TGTGCCAGCAGTATGGACATCACAGATACGCAGTATTTT,CASSMDITDTQYF
TRBV5-6,few,TRBD1,TRBJ2-6,19,TGTGCCAGCAGCTTGCCGTCGGGGACAGTTGTCTCTGGGGCCAACGTCCGGACTTTC,CASSLPSGTVVSGANVRTF
TRBV7-2,.,TRBD1,TRBJ1-1,16,TGTGCCAGCAGCTTAGCGACAGGGGCTCGGAGCACTGAAGCTTTCTTT,CASSLATGARSTEAFF
TRBV10-1,.,TRBD2,TRBJ2-7,16,TGCGCCAGCAGTCCCCACGGGCTAGCGGGTTACAATGAGCAGTACTTC,CASSPHGLAGYNEQYF